Given below is one T cell receptor beta chain in context. Antigen unknown. The sample comes from a study of CD4 T cells in relation to SARS-CoV-2 and coronaviruses. Study-wide findings and caveats: This crossreactivity analysis covered spike protein alone, no other viral proteins.

The repertoire was sequenced with immunoSEQ multiplex PCR; TCRdb's copy has only in-frame clones and lacks some. The table lists just under 65,000 clones, 94% of them singletons. Unmatched junction bases numbered 15, after V lost 4 bases and J lost 4 bases. The CDR3 extends over 16 amino acids. CDR1 is GTSNPN, CDR2 SVGIG, per germline (reference sequence). CD4+ T cells from unexposed donors were obtained before the COVID-19 pandemic (2011-2018). Naive and memory CD4+ T cells came from enriched cryopreserved PBMCs. The origin of this receptor is a human donor in good health. Sequencing was carried out using naive CD4+ T cells from PBMCs. Indicated subset: naive CD4+ T cells isolated by negative enrichment. The chain carries TRBV30 and TRBJ1-2; TRBD1 agrees at 7 bases. CDR3 sequence reads: CAWKRGRTGSTYGYTF. For the CDR3, the DNA is TGTGCCTGGAAAAGGGGCAGGACAGGCAGTACCTATGGCTACACCTTC.